The 20 T cell receptor beta chains listed next were all sequenced from one sample in a study of T cell changes during pregnancy in multiple sclerosis. Produced via immunoSEQ multiplex PCR; TCRdb's table is partial and in-frame only. The profile shows 70,000 to 90,000 clones, 91% of them singletons. The specimen comprised PBMCs, sampled in the first trimester of pregnancy. The source of these receptors is a female donor in good health, serving as a control in a pregnancy study. Some clones in this sample may be carry-over from other donors' samples.

V usage is TRBV4-2 and J usage is TRBJ2-1, with 12 bases aligning to TRBD2. After removal of 1 base from V and 6 bases from J, the junction contained 4 bases not matched to a gene. CDR1 LGHNA and CDR2 YNFKEQ come from the germline V gene. The CDR3 totals 16 residues. The CDR3 sequence: CASSQAGTSGLNEQFF. CDR3 DNA sequence: TGTGCCAGCAGCCAAGCCGGGACTAGCGGGCTCAATGAGCAGTTCTTC.

This clone was seen just once. The chain has TRBV11-2 and TRBJ2-5, with 7 bases fitting TRBD1. The ends lost 5 bases at V and 5 bases at J; junction bases unmatched: 11. The CDR3 extends over 15 amino acids. CDR1 is SGHAT, CDR2 FQNNGV, per germline. CDR3 loop: CASSPRQGQGETQYF. DNA of the CDR3: TGTGCCAGCAGCCCGCGACAGGGTCAGGGGGAGACCCAGTACTTC.

The V gene is TRBV16, the J gene TRBJ1-5; D perhaps matches TRBD1 (5 bases). Germline CDR1 and CDR2: KGHSY and FQNENV. The ends were cut back, 4 bases at V and 1 base at J, with 20 bases in the middle. The CDR3 is 18 residues long. In DNA, the CDR3 is TGTGCCAGCAGCCCCGCCCGGGGGAGGTCCTCGAGCAATCAGCCCCAGCATTTT. Translation gives CASSPARGRSSSNQPQHF.

This clone was observed a single time. This chain connects TRBV9 to TRBJ2-1; TRBD1 might be the D (5 bases). V lost 0 bases and J lost 4, with 14 bases in between. Germline V gives CDR1 SGDLS, CDR2 YYNGEE. The CDR3 sequence is 16 residues long. DNA of the CDR3: TGTGCCAGCAGCGTAGAGGCAGGGCAAACATACAATGAGCAGTTCTTC. Amino acid sequence: CASSVEAGQTYNEQFF.

A single count supports this clone. This rearrangement joins TRBV28 to TRBJ2-3; 8 nucleotides match TRBD1. The germline V gene encodes CDR1 MDHEN and CDR2 SYDVKM. The CDR3 totals 17 residues. After removal of 2 bases from V and 3 bases from J, the junction contained 10 bases not matched to a gene. This chain's CDR3 is CASSLRTYRGVTDTQYF. The CDR3 coding sequence is TGTGCCAGCAGTTTACGAACTTACAGGGGGGTGACAGATACGCAGTATTTT.

The chain combines TRBV19 with TRBJ2-1; 11 nucleotides line up with TRBD2. The V gene end was trimmed by 9 bases and the J gene end by 8 bases; junction bases not matched to a gene: 3. The CDR3 runs 12 residues. Germline assignment: CDR1 LNHDA and CDR2 SQIVND (reference sequence). This CDR3 is CASTSGGYEQFF. The CDR3 region has the DNA TGTGCCAGCACTAGCGGGGGTTATGAGCAGTTCTTC.

The chain uses TRBV7-9 and TRBJ2-7, with a possible D match to TRBD1 (5 bases). Germline V gives CDR1 SEHNR, CDR2 FQNEAQ (reference sequence). CDR3 size: 13 residues. Trimming removed 5 bases from V and 5 bases from J, with 13 bases in between. This CDR3 is CASSPRDSHEQYF. CDR3 bases: TGTGCCAGCAGCCCCAGGGATTCCCACGAGCAGTACTTC.

The V and J genes are TRBV28 and TRBJ1-1; D perhaps matches TRBD1 (6 bases). The ends were cut back, 4 bases at V and 10 bases at J, with 19 bases in the middle. The CDR3 has 14 residues. Germline loops: CDR1 MDHEN, CDR2 SYDVKM. CDR3 residues: CASSSTGQPGAAFF. Here the CDR3 DNA reads TGTGCCAGCAGTTCGACGGGACAACCCGGGGCAGCTTTCTTT.

This chain uses TRBV5-1 with TRBJ1-4, with 9 bases matching TRBD1. V lost 6 bases, J lost 6 bases, and 6 bases stayed unmatched. Germline assignment: CDR1 SGHRS and CDR2 YFSETQ. This CDR3 is built from 14 residues. For the CDR3, the DNA is TGCGCCAGCAAATCCAGGACAGGGGATGAAAAACTGTTTTTT. It codes for CASKSRTGDEKLFF.

This clone counts as medium-sized (0.01 to 0.1%). The chain recombines TRBV9 with TRBJ2-7; 8 nucleotides agree with TRBD1. Germline CDR1 and CDR2: SGDLS and YYNGEE. V shed 0 bases, J shed 6 bases, and the junction held 2 bases outside the gene matches. This CDR3 contains 13 residues. CDR3 sequence reads: CASSVAQGGEQYF. CDR3 DNA: TGTGCCAGCAGCGTAGCACAGGGGGGCGAGCAGTACTTC.

V gene TRBV5-8 combines with J gene TRBJ2-1; 7 nucleotides match TRBD2. Germline CDR1 is SGHTS and CDR2 is YDEGEE. CDR3 length equals 15 residues. The junction had 6 bases not matched to a gene; V was cut back by 1 base and J by 5 bases. The DNA of the CDR3 is TGTGCCAGCAGCTTGCGGGCTAGCGGCCACAATGAGCAGTTCTTC. Translation: CASSLRASGHNEQFF.

This sequence joins TRBV5-1 and TRBJ2-5; unclear D gene. Looked up from germline, CDR1 is SGHRS and CDR2 is YFSETQ. V was clipped by 0 bases and J by 2 bases, with 17 bases between them. The CDR3 extends over 17 amino acids. The CDR3: CASSLDVMRKTQETQYF. The CDR3 DNA follows: TGCGCCAGCAGCTTGGACGTAATGCGGAAAACGCAAGAGACCCAGTACTTC. The variable domain in full, with the rest retrieved from reference TRBV5-1 and TRBJ2-5, is KAGVTQTPRYLIKTRGQQVTLSCSPISGHRSVSWYQQTPGQGLQFLFEYFSETQRNKGNFPGRFSGRQFSNSRSEMNVSTLELGDSALYLCASSLDVMRKTQETQYFGPGTRLLVL.

This sequence joins TRBV7-7 and TRBJ2-3; D not resolved. CDR3 length: 14 residues. V was cut by 5 bases and J by 0 bases, with 9 bases left in between. Per the germline V gene, CDR1 is SSHAT and CDR2 is FNYEAQ (reference sequence). The CDR3 DNA follows: TGTGCCAGCAGCCTTATCTCGAGCACAGATACGCAGTATTTT. Translated: CASSLISSTDTQYF. The entire variable domain, with the rest obtained from reference TRBV7-7 and TRBJ2-3, is as follows: GAGVSQSPRYKVTKRGQDVTLRCDPISSHATLYWYQQALGQGPEFLTYFNYEAQPDKSGLPSDRFSAERPEGSISTLTIQRTEQRDSAMYRCASSLISSTDTQYFGPGTRLTVL.

The V and J genes are TRBV5-4 and TRBJ1-2, with D perhaps matching TRBD1 (6 bases). This CDR3 comprises 15 residues. The germline V gene has CDR1 SGHNT and CDR2 YYREEE (reference sequence). V lost 0 bases to trimming and J lost 0 bases, with 9 bases between them. For the CDR3, the DNA is TGTGCCAGCAGCTTGGTACAGGGCTCTAACTATGGCTACACCTTC. Its translation is CASSLVQGSNYGYTF.

Written as DNA, the CDR3 is TGCGCCAGCAGCATTATTCCGGGACAGGGAATAAGCTCTGGGGCCAACGTCCTGACTTTC. Translated, it gives CASSIIPGQGISSGANVLTF. This chain joins TRBV4-1 and TRBJ2-6; TRBD1 matches at 9 bases. The junction had 14 bases not matched to a gene; V was cut back by 5 bases and J by 0 bases. The CDR3 extends over 20 amino acids. CDR1 MGHRA and CDR2 YSYEKL come from the germline V gene.

This rearrangement joins TRBV2 to TRBJ2-1, with 15 positions matching TRBD2. The trim removed 3 bases at V and 9 bases at J, leaving 9 bases unmatched. Looked up from germline, CDR1 is SNHLY and CDR2 is FYNNEI. The CDR3 consists of 17 residues. As DNA, the CDR3 is TGTGCCAGCAGTGATCCGGGACTAGCGGGGGGAGGAGGTGAGCAGTTCTTC. It yields the protein CASSDPGLAGGGGEQFF.

The J gene is TRBJ2-3, the V gene TRBV29-1; 7 positions agree with TRBD1. This CDR3 is built from 14 residues. Germline lookup yields CDR1 SQVTM and CDR2 ANQGSEA. With V trimmed by 6 bases and J by 1 base, 7 bases remained unmatched. The CDR3 DNA sequence: TGCAGCGTCGGCACAGGGGCGCGCACAGATACGCAGTATTTT. This gives the protein CSVGTGARTDTQYF.

This sequence joins TRBV6-1 and TRBJ1-3; possible D gene TRBD1, 6 bases. Germline CDR1 reads MNHNS; CDR2 reads SASEGT. Deletions cut 6 bases from V and 4 bases from J, with 16 bases between. This CDR3 has 15 residues. CDR3 protein: CASSLQGSTGNTIYF. CDR3 DNA: TGTGCCAGCAGCTTACAGGGATCGACAGGAAACACCATATATTTT.

CDR3 sequence (DNA): TGCGCCAGCAGCCCAGTTCGGGGGGTTGGAGAGGAAAAACTGTTTTTT. It encodes CASSPVRGVGEEKLFF. The rearrangement links TRBV5-1 to TRBJ1-4; D possibly corresponds to TRBD1 (5 bases). With 4 bases removed from V and 8 bases from J, the gap between germline ends came to 21 bases. This CDR3 region has 16 residues. Germline lookup yields CDR1 SGHRS and CDR2 YFSETQ.

The rearrangement uses TRBV4-1 and TRBJ1-1, with a tentative D call TRBD1 (5 bases). In germline, CDR1 is MGHRA, CDR2 YSYEKL. The V gene lost 2 bases and the J gene lost 7 bases, with 8 bases spanning the gap. CDR3 length equals 12 residues. The CDR3 protein is CASSQIQGEAFF. The CDR3 region has the DNA TGCGCCAGCAGCCAAATTCAGGGTGAAGCTTTCTTT.